Below, 14 T cell receptor beta chains from the same sample are listed, as sequenced in a study of blood T cell repertoires in COVID-19. Assay used: immunoSEQ multiplex PCR; TCRdb lists only in-frame clones, some missing. Here the sample spans 270,000 or so clones, roughly 84% being singletons. The sample comprised PBMCs or T cells enriched from blood (not recorded which). Receptor source: a woman aged 45 to 65 who had been exposed to COVID-19.

As DNA, the CDR3 is TGTGCCAGCAGCTTAGCCCGGGGGGTTCAAGAGACCCAGTACTTC. It yields the protein CASSLARGVQETQYF. The chain carries TRBV7-2 and TRBJ2-5; 7 positions match TRBD2. The CDR3 is 15 amino acids. The trim removed 0 bases at V and 2 bases at J, leaving 3 bases unmatched. The germline CDR1 and CDR2 sequences are SGHTA and FQGNSA.

This clone appeared a single time. V and J are TRBV5-4 and TRBJ1-1; 8 positions match TRBD1. The trim removed 4 bases at V and 6 bases at J, leaving 17 bases unmatched. Germline CDR1 is SGHNT and CDR2 is YYREEE (reference sequence). The length of the CDR3 is 17 residues. This chain's CDR3 is CASSHGGFTTGVPEAFF. The CDR3, as DNA: TGTGCCAGCAGCCACGGTGGCTTCACGACAGGGGTTCCTGAAGCTTTCTTT.

J is TRBJ1-1 and V is TRBV5-5, with D possibly matching TRBD1 (6 bases). Germline V gene lookup returns CDR1 SGHKS and CDR2 YYEKEE (reference sequence). V was trimmed by 6 bases and J by 3 bases, leaving 21 bases between them. This CDR3 region has 16 residues. The CDR3 DNA is TGTGCCAGCATGATCGGGGGGCAAAATAGGGACACTGAAGCTTTCTTT. Translation gives CASMIGGQNRDTEAFF.

This clone was found a few times. V usage is TRBV5-8 and J usage is TRBJ1-5; 9 bases fit TRBD1. The germline CDR1 and CDR2 sequences are SGHTS and YDEGEE. This CDR3 is 15 amino acids long. Trimming at V came to 0 bases and at J to 6 bases, leaving 4 bases not matched to a gene. CDR3 residues: CASSLEDRGSQPQHF. CDR3 DNA: TGTGCCAGCAGCTTGGAGGACAGGGGAAGTCAGCCCCAGCATTTT. The full variable domain, its missing parts supplied by reference TRBV5-8 and TRBJ1-5, is EAGVTQSPTHLIKTRGQQATLRCSPISGHTSVYWYQQALGLGLQFLLWYDEGEERNRGNFPPRFSGRQFPNYSSELNVNALELEDSALYLCASSLEDRGSQPQHFGDGTRLSIL.

The V and J genes are TRBV19 and TRBJ1-5; 7 bases fit TRBD1. CDR1 and CDR2 from the germline V gene are LNHDA and SQIVND (reference sequence). The V gene end was trimmed by 9 bases and the J gene end by 2 bases; junction bases not matched to a gene: 4. The CDR3 has 13 amino acids. CDR3 in DNA: TGTGCCAGCCGACAGGGAGGCAATCAGCCCCAGCATTTT. It yields the protein CASRQGGNQPQHF.

The chain recombines TRBV25-1 with TRBJ1-6, with D possibly being TRBD1 (5 bases). The CDR3 runs 14 residues. Germline CDR1 reads MGHDK; CDR2 reads SYGVNS. V gave up 6 bases and J gave up 7 bases, with 13 bases separating them. The CDR3 loop is CASREGALNSPLHF. CDR3 bases: TGTGCCAGCAGGGAAGGGGCTCTCAATTCACCCCTCCACTTT.

The rearrangement joins TRBV3-1 (or the pseudogene TRBV3-2) to TRBJ2-1; tentatively, D is TRBD1 (5 bases). The germline CDR1 and CDR2 sequences are LGHDT and YNNKEL (reference sequence). CDR3 length: 14 residues. V was trimmed by 6 bases and J by 3 bases, leaving 12 bases between them. CDR3 residues: CASSHTDSYNEQFF. The DNA of the CDR3 is TGTGCCAGCAGTCATACCGACAGCTACAATGAGCAGTTCTTC.

This chain connects TRBV12-3 or TRBV12-4 to TRBJ2-1, with a possible D match to TRBD2 (5 bases). Trimming removed 6 bases from V and 10 bases from J, with 10 bases in between. The CDR3 is 11 residues long. In DNA form, the CDR3 reads TGTGCCAGCAGCCCTCCGGGGGAGCAGTTCTTC. Its protein product is CASSPPGEQFF.

This chain's CDR3 is CASSRQRGGGHEQYF. The CDR3 region has the DNA TGTGCCAGCAGCCGCCAGCGGGGGGGCGGGCACGAGCAGTACTTC. The V and J genes are TRBV7-2 and TRBJ2-7, with 10 bases aligning to TRBD2. Looked up from germline, CDR1 is SGHTA and CDR2 is FQGNSA. V shed 5 bases, J shed 5 bases, and the junction held 9 bases outside the gene matches. This CDR3 is built from 15 residues.

This clone appeared a single time. The V and J genes are TRBV6-6 and TRBJ2-7; possible D gene TRBD1, 5 bases. The CDR3 loop spans 13 amino acids. Germline values: CDR1 MNHNY, CDR2 SVGAGI (reference sequence). Deletions cut 8 bases from V and 3 bases from J, with 14 bases between. The CDR3: CASHLEGVYEQYF. In nucleotides, the CDR3 is TGTGCCAGCCACTTAGAAGGGGTCTACGAGCAGTACTTC.

This chain connects TRBV28 to TRBJ2-7; possible D gene TRBD2, 5 bases. The V gene lost 2 bases and the J gene lost 2 bases, with 10 bases spanning the gap. There are 14 residues in the CDR3. Germline-derived CDR1 and CDR2 are MDHEN and SYDVKM. CDR3: CASSLGGSTYEQYF. In DNA form, the CDR3 reads TGTGCCAGCAGTTTAGGAGGTTCAACCTACGAGCAGTACTTC. Full variable domain (missing parts from reference TRBV28 and TRBJ2-7): DVKVTQSSRYLVKRTGEKVFLECVQDMDHENMFWYRQDPGLGLRLIYFSYDVKMKEKGDIPEGYSVSREKKERFSLILESASTNQTSMYLCASSLGGSTYEQYFGPGTRLTVT.

This clone was seen only a few times. The rearrangement uses TRBV5-1 and TRBJ2-2, with TRBD1 matching over 7 bases. The CDR3 is made up of 15 amino acids. V was pared by 4 bases and J by 5 bases, with 8 bases of the junction left unmatched. Germline assignment: CDR1 SGHRS and CDR2 YFSETQ. The CDR3 sequence: CASSIDRVKTGELFF. The CDR3 DNA is TGCGCCAGCAGCATTGACAGGGTGAAGACCGGGGAGCTGTTTTTT. Looking up the rest from reference TRBV5-1 and TRBJ2-2 gives the full variable domain: KAGVTQTPRYLIKTRGQQVTLSCSPISGHRSVSWYQQTPGQGLQFLFEYFSETQRNKGNFPGRFSGRQFSNSRSEMNVSTLELGDSALYLCASSIDRVKTGELFFGEGSRLTVL.

As DNA, the CDR3 is TGTGCCAGCAGCCCCGAATGGGAGGGGGAGCTGTTTTTT. This codes for CASSPEWEGELFF. The genes are TRBV7-7 and TRBJ2-2, with D perhaps matching TRBD2 (5 bases). The CDR3 sequence is 13 residues long. In germline, CDR1 is SSHAT, CDR2 FNYEAQ (reference sequence). Trimming took 5 bases from V and 8 from J, leaving 12 bases between them.

In its sample, this clone was seen a few times. The chain carries TRBV4-1 and TRBJ1-2, with no clear D. CDR1 MGHRA and CDR2 YSYEKL come from the germline V gene. Trimming removed 1 base from V and 5 bases from J, with 11 bases in between. This CDR3 spans 14 amino acids. CDR3 sequence: CASSQVLLPYGYTF. The DNA for the CDR3 is TGCGCCAGCAGCCAAGTCCTATTACCGTATGGCTACACCTTC.